The table lists the clone carrying this T cell receptor beta chain with a count of one. V was cut by 1 base and J by 6 bases, with 7 bases left in between. Per germline, CDR1 SGHAT and CDR2 FQNNGV. CDR3 length equals 13 residues. Using immunoSEQ multiplex PCR, the repertoire was profiled, and TCRdb retains in-frame clones only, with some absent. The sample holds around 2.1 million clones; under 95% are singletons and the top ten take 1.5% to 2%. The entry originates in a study of shared clonotypes between healthy human individuals. Naive-designated CD8 cells lacked CD45RO, were positively enriched for CCR7, and omitted terminally differentiated effector memory CD45RA+ cells.

The sequenced sample was naive CD8+ T cells from PBMCs. The TCR was taken from a man younger than 30 in good health. Some clones in this sample may be carry-over from other donors' samples. This chain uses TRBV11-2 with TRBJ2-1, with D perhaps matching TRBD2 (5 bases). The CDR3 nucleotides are TGTGCCAGCAGCTTAGTGCGGGTCAATGAGCAGTTCTTC. This sequence encodes CASSLVRVNEQFF.